This TCR beta chain was retrieved from a study of blood T cell repertoires in COVID-19. Study information: In each case, the material was cDNA or gDNA derived from T cells, B-cell-depleted T cells, or PBMCs.

Data came from immunoSEQ multiplex PCR; TCRdb stores just in-frame clones and leaves some out. The sample carries hundreds of thousands of clones, 88% recorded once. Per the germline V gene, CDR1 is SGHRS and CDR2 is YFSETQ. The CDR3 length is 15 residues. V lost 4 bases and J 1 base, leaving 12 bases between the germline ends. The rearrangement links TRBV5-1 to TRBJ2-1, with D tentatively TRBD1 (5 bases). The receptor's source is a man aged 18 to 30 with active or convalescent COVID-19. Material for sequencing was peripheral blood. CDR3 DNA: TGCGCCAGCAGCGCCCGGACAAGTTCCTACAATGAGCAGTTCTTC. Its translation: CASSARTSSYNEQFF. Together with reference TRBV5-1 and TRBJ2-1, the CDR3 gives the full variable domain: KAGVTQTPRYLIKTRGQQVTLSCSPISGHRSVSWYQQTPGQGLQFLFEYFSETQRNKGNFPGRFSGRQFSNSRSEMNVSTLELGDSALYLCASSARTSSYNEQFFGPGTRLTVL.